This passage covers 20 T cell receptor beta chains from one sample sequenced in a study of T cell repertoires in cytomegalovirus infection (dated by TCRdb to between 2017 and 2020). Sequenced using an Illumina HiSeq 1500. The public reads were reprocessed in TCRdb via fastp at Q25 and MiXCR, keeping in-frame beta chains. CDR3 protein duplicates are merged, each entry listing the most common genes and DNA. Recorded for this sample are hundreds of thousands of distinct CDR3 sequences; 40% to 50% of them occurred a single time. The leading ten clones occupy around 45% of the sample. These receptors are not linked to any known antigen. The treatment or condition tag for this specimen amounts to: in vitro stimulation with specific CMV peptide epitopes to enrich CMV-specific T cells. The material was cultured PBMCs, obtained from culture after CMV antigen stimulation. These receptors were taken from a human donor in good health (CMV status not recorded). Some clones in this sample may be carry-over from other donors' samples.

The chain carries TRBV7-6 and TRBJ2-5; 8 nucleotides align to TRBD1. This CDR3 region has 16 residues. Germline values: CDR1 SGHVS, CDR2 FNYEAQ. The ends lost 2 bases at V and 6 bases at J; junction bases unmatched: 11. The DNA for the CDR3 is TGTGCCAGCAGCTTAAGAGCCACAGGGGGTTCGAAGACCCAGTACTTC. Encoded protein: CASSLRATGGSKTQYF.

This clonotype was seen at least ten times. This chain connects TRBV7-2 to TRBJ1-5, with D possibly TRBD1 on 5 matching bases. Looked up from germline, CDR1 is SGHTA and CDR2 is FQGNSA. The CDR3 is made up of 14 amino acids. The V gene lost 5 bases and the J gene lost 1 base, with 9 bases spanning the gap. The DNA for the CDR3 is TGTGCCAGCAGCACCAGGGTGAGCAATCAGCCCCAGCATTTT. Encoded protein: CASSTRVSNQPQHF.

This clonotype was found a few times. The chain has TRBV7-2 and TRBJ1-4; TRBD1 aligns across 9 bases. Germline-derived CDR1 and CDR2 are SGHTA and FQGNSA. CDR3 size: 14 residues. V shed 6 bases and J 7 bases; nucleotides not matched to a gene: 6. The CDR3 region has the DNA TGTGCCAGCAGACCTACAGGGGGCGGTGAAAAACTGTTTTTT. Translation gives CASRPTGGGEKLFF.

The gene calls are TRBV5-5 and TRBJ1-1; D uncertain. CDR3 size: 15 residues. Deletions cut 0 bases from V and 1 base from J, with 10 bases between. CDR1 and CDR2 from the germline V gene are SGHKS and YYEKEE (reference sequence). Here the CDR3 DNA reads TGTGCCAGCAGCTTGGCCGTCCTCAGGAACACTGAAGCTTTCTTT. Its translation is CASSLAVLRNTEAFF.

This clonotype has only a few counts. V and J are TRBV7-2 and TRBJ2-7; 7 bases line up with TRBD2. Germline CDR1 is SGHTA and CDR2 is FQGNSA. The CDR3 has 15 residues. V gave up 1 base and J gave up 3 bases; unmatched junction bases: 6. The CDR3 here is CASSLVASGYYEQYF. In nucleotides, the CDR3 is TGTGCCAGCAGCTTAGTGGCTAGCGGATACTACGAGCAGTACTTC.

The chain has TRBV7-9 and TRBJ1-1; no reliable D call. Germline V gene data show CDR1 as SEHNR and CDR2 as FQNEAQ (reference sequence). The V end was cut by 6 bases, the J end by 6 bases, with 8 bases between. CDR3 length: 11 residues. CDR3 in amino acids: CASSSNAEAFF. The CDR3 DNA reads TGTGCCAGCAGTTCTAACGCTGAAGCTTTCTTT.

This chain joins TRBV19 and TRBJ2-3; possible D gene TRBD1, 5 bases. Germline values: CDR1 LNHDA, CDR2 SQIVND (reference sequence). The CDR3 has 15 residues. Trimming pared 3 bases from V and 0 bases from J, leaving 10 bases between. The CDR3 protein is CASSIWTTSTDTQYF. CDR3 nucleotide sequence: TGTGCCAGTAGTATTTGGACAACTAGCACAGATACGCAGTATTTT.

The V gene is TRBV28, the J gene TRBJ1-1; 7 positions agree with TRBD1. The trim removed 6 bases at V and 3 bases at J, leaving 10 bases unmatched. The CDR3 totals 15 residues. Germline CDR1 is MDHEN and CDR2 is SYDVKM. CDR3 nucleotides: TGTGCCAGCAGCAACGACAGGGTTTTTGACACTGAAGCTTTCTTT. It specifies CASSNDRVFDTEAFF.

Of note for this clonotype: One end of the junction varies from germline; a read error may be responsible. J is TRBJ2-1 and V is TRBV7-2; D assignment may be TRBD1 or TRBD2 (6 bases each). Looked up from germline, CDR1 is SGHTA and CDR2 is FQGNSA. This CDR3 region has 20 residues. The CDR3 spells CASSLGRQAGTFSPYNQQFF. The CDR3 coding sequence is TGTGCCAGCAGCCTAGGACGACAGGCCGGGACTTTCAGCCCCTACAATCAGCAGTTCTTC.

The DNA of the CDR3 is TGTGCCAGCAGCCTCCAAGGACAGGGGACAGGAAACACCATATATTTT. It yields the protein CASSLQGQGTGNTIYF. The V gene is TRBV7-2, the J gene TRBJ1-3, with TRBD1 matching 9 bases. With 5 bases clipped from V and 4 bases from J, the junction kept 9 bases outside the gene matches. CDR3 length: 16 amino acids. Germline CDR1 is SGHTA and CDR2 is FQGNSA.

There are many counts of this clonotype. The rearrangement uses TRBV7-2 and TRBJ2-7, with 7 bases aligning to TRBD2. Trimming at V came to 5 bases and at J to 2 bases, leaving 12 bases not matched to a gene. Germline V gives CDR1 SGHTA, CDR2 FQGNSA. This CDR3 has 16 amino acids. CDR3 protein: CASSTPALTSTYEQYF. CDR3 DNA: TGTGCCAGCAGCACCCCAGCCCTGACTAGCACCTACGAGCAGTACTTC.

This clonotype was detected many times. This chain uses TRBV7-6 with TRBJ2-7; D tentatively reads TRBD1 or TRBD2 (5 bases each). Germline V lookup: CDR1 SGHVS, CDR2 FNYEAQ. V shed 3 bases and J shed 2 bases, with 17 bases lying between them. This CDR3 is 16 amino acids long. The CDR3 protein is CASSFFPGPSPYEQYF. The DNA of the CDR3 is TGTGCCAGCAGCTTCTTTCCGGGGCCCTCTCCCTACGAGCAGTACTTC. The full variable domain, its missing parts supplied by reference TRBV7-6 and TRBJ2-7, is GAGVSQSPRYKVTKRGQDVALRCDPISGHVSLYWYRQALGQGPEFLTYFNYEAQQDKSGLPNDRFSAERPEGSISTLTIQRTEQRDSAMYRCASSFFPGPSPYEQYFGPGTRLTVT.

The chain links TRBV5-1 to TRBJ1-3; D is unresolved. The CDR3 sequence is 14 residues long. CDR1 and CDR2 (germline): SGHRS, YFSETQ. V lost 6 bases to trimming and J lost 0 bases, with 10 bases between them. The CDR3 DNA is TGCGCCAGCAAGGAGGTCCCCTCTGGAAACACCATATATTTT. Amino acid sequence: CASKEVPSGNTIYF.

The table lists this clonotype with a count of one. V usage is TRBV7-7 and J usage is TRBJ2-5; a possible D gene is TRBD2 (6 bases). Trimming cost V 5 bases and J 7 bases, with 14 bases left between them. Germline V gene lookup returns CDR1 SSHAT and CDR2 FNYEAQ (reference sequence). The CDR3 consists of 13 residues. As DNA, the CDR3 is TGTGCCAGCAGCCCTTGGCGGGGCGGGACCCAGTACTTC. Translated: CASSPWRGGTQYF.

The chain has TRBV12-3 or TRBV12-4 and TRBJ1-5; 8 nucleotides align to TRBD1. Trimming cost V 4 bases and J 6 bases; bases outside gene matches: 8. CDR3 length: 15 amino acids. This CDR3 is CASSSTQGVTQPQHF. CDR3 nucleotides: TGTGCCAGCAGTTCGACACAGGGGGTTACTCAGCCCCAGCATTTT.

The chain employs TRBV7-8 and TRBJ1-6, with 10 bases that match TRBD1. The CDR3 sequence is 19 residues long. V shed 5 bases and J 7 bases; nucleotides not matched to a gene: 17. The germline gives CDR1 SGHVS, CDR2 FQNEAQ. The CDR3 sequence: CASSLELGQGLVENSPLHF. In DNA form, the CDR3 reads TGTGCCAGCAGCCTAGAATTGGGACAGGGGCTTGTGGAGAATTCACCCCTCCACTTT.

The V gene is TRBV20-1, the J gene TRBJ2-7, with D perhaps TRBD2 (6 bases). Germline V gives CDR1 DFQATT, CDR2 SNEGSKA (reference sequence). The V end lost 0 bases, the J end lost 2 bases, and 17 bases lay between the germline ends. This CDR3 contains 16 residues. Written as DNA, the CDR3 is TGCAGTGCTAGAGATCCTGGGGCGGGAAGGGCCTACGAGCAGTACTTC. This translates into CSARDPGAGRAYEQYF.

This clonotype showed up many times. The gene calls are TRBV7-2 and TRBJ2-1; D is uncertain. The CDR3 length is 13 residues. V gave up 3 bases and J gave up 5 bases, with 8 bases separating them. Germline values: CDR1 SGHTA, CDR2 FQGNSA. CDR3: CASSLGTHNEQFF. The CDR3 nucleotides are TGTGCCAGCAGCTTGGGCACCCACAATGAGCAGTTCTTC. The variable domain in full, completed from reference TRBV7-2 and TRBJ2-1, reads GAGVSQSPSNKVTEKGKDVELRCDPISGHTALYWYRQSLGQGLEFLIYFQGNSAPDKSGLPSDRFSAERTGGSVSTLTIQRTQQEDSAVYLCASSLGTHNEQFFGPGTRLTVL.

The V call is TRBV12-3 or TRBV12-4, the J call TRBJ1-5; 7 bases match TRBD1. The CDR3 has 14 residues. V trimming: 6 bases; J trimming: 3 bases; junction bases outside the gene matches: 5. CDR3 region: CASSPGGPNQPQHF. CDR3 nucleotides: TGTGCCAGCAGCCCAGGGGGGCCCAATCAGCCCCAGCATTTT.

The chain carries TRBV2 and TRBJ2-2; the match to TRBD2 covers 9 bases. The germline V gene has CDR1 SNHLY and CDR2 FYNNEI. V shed 3 bases, J shed 6 bases, and the junction held 5 bases outside the gene matches. This CDR3 region has 15 residues. The CDR3 sequence: CASSELAGNPGELFF. Written as DNA, the CDR3 is TGTGCCAGCAGTGAGCTAGCGGGAAATCCCGGGGAGCTGTTTTTT.